The 25 T cell receptor beta chains given below trace back to one sample, sequenced in a study of graft-versus-host responses after intestinal transplantation. No antigen is known for these receptors. The method was immunoSEQ multiplex PCR; TCRdb's version includes in-frame clones alone and lacks a portion of them. The table has tens of thousands of clones, about four fifths seen once; the top ten hold roughly 0.7%. Material: unstimulated CD4+ T cells sorted from spleen or lymph node cells, obtained before intestinal transplant. The origin of the receptors is a human donor who received an intestinal transplant.

This clone was recorded only once. The chain uses TRBV7-6 and TRBJ2-7; tentative D call: TRBD2 (6 bases). Germline-derived CDR1 and CDR2 are SGHVS and FNYEAQ. CDR3 size: 16 residues. Trimming removed 1 base at V and 2 bases at J, with 15 bases between. CDR3 DNA sequence: TGTGCCAGCAGCTTAGTTTCCCGACTAGGGACCTACGAGCAGTACTTC. This encodes CASSLVSRLGTYEQYF.

J is TRBJ2-3 and V is TRBV27; tentatively, D is TRBD2 (6 bases). V lost 5 bases and J 3 bases, leaving 18 bases between the germline ends. Per the germline V gene, CDR1 is MNHEY and CDR2 is SMNVEV (reference sequence). This CDR3 is built from 16 residues. The CDR3 region is CASSPTPRRGTDTQYF. The CDR3 DNA follows: TGTGCCAGCAGTCCTACACCTCGGCGGGGTACAGATACGCAGTATTTT.

V gene TRBV5-4 combines with J gene TRBJ2-3; maybe TRBD1 (6 bases). Trimming removed 4 bases from V and 3 bases from J, with 12 bases in between. This CDR3 region has 14 residues. Germline V gene data show CDR1 as SGHNT and CDR2 as YYREEE (reference sequence). In nucleotides, the CDR3 is TGTGCCAGCAGCGATAACAGGGAAACAGATACGCAGTATTTT. Translation gives CASSDNRETDTQYF. The whole variable domain, remainder taken from reference TRBV5-4 and TRBJ2-3, is ETGVTQSPTHLIKTRGQQVTLRCSSQSGHNTVSWYQQALGQGPQFIFQYYREEENGRGNFPPRFSGLQFPNYSSELNVNALELDDSALYLCASSDNRETDTQYFGPGTRLTVL.

This clone appeared once. This chain uses TRBV27 with TRBJ2-3; D may be TRBD2 (5 bases). CDR1 is MNHEY and CDR2 is SMNVEV in the germline V gene (reference sequence). Trimming took 4 bases from V and 3 from J, leaving 17 bases between them. The CDR3 loop spans 16 amino acids. CDR3 in DNA: TGTGCCAGCAGTTCCTTTTATTTAGCGTCAACAGATACGCAGTATTTT. Translating it yields CASSSFYLASTDTQYF.

The J gene is TRBJ2-7, the V gene TRBV4-2; D is possibly TRBD1 or TRBD2 (5 bases each). CDR3 length: 16 residues. Germline lookup yields CDR1 LGHNA and CDR2 YNFKEQ. Trimming took 0 bases from V and 3 from J, leaving 15 bases between them. DNA of the CDR3: TGTGCCAGCAGCCAAGATGGGGCGAGCGGTTACTACGAGCAGTACTTC. It codes for CASSQDGASGYYEQYF.

J is TRBJ1-2 and V is TRBV11-3; weak D call: TRBD1 (6 bases). The ends were cut back, 5 bases at V and 0 bases at J, with 13 bases in the middle. Germline loops: CDR1 SGHNT, CDR2 YENEEA. The CDR3 contains 15 residues. The CDR3 loop is CASSLLGGANYGYTF. CDR3 in DNA: TGTGCCAGCAGCCTCCTAGGGGGAGCTAACTATGGCTACACCTTC.

The chain carries TRBV19 and TRBJ2-7; D ambiguous. Germline loops: CDR1 LNHDA, CDR2 SQIVND (reference sequence). The ends were cut back, 5 bases at V and 2 bases at J, with 7 bases in the middle. CDR3 size: 12 residues. The CDR3 nucleotides are TGTGCCAGTAGTCGTGGACCCTACGAGCAGTACTTC. Its protein product is CASSRGPYEQYF.

The J gene is TRBJ2-1, the V gene TRBV5-1; TRBD2 agrees at 11 bases. Per the germline V gene, CDR1 is SGHRS and CDR2 is YFSETQ. Trimming cost V 0 bases and J 2 bases; bases outside gene matches: 7. The CDR3 has 18 residues. CDR3 in DNA: TGCGCCAGCAGCTTGGTACCTCTACTAGCGGGAGCCTACAATGAGCAGTTCTTC. Translation gives CASSLVPLLAGAYNEQFF.

The chain couples TRBV28 to TRBJ2-3; TRBD2 agrees at 15 bases. CDR3 length: 17 amino acids. CDR1 is MDHEN, CDR2 SYDVKM, per germline. V shed 2 bases and J 3 bases; nucleotides not matched to a gene: 3. The CDR3 reads CASSLGTSGRLTDTQYF. In nucleotides, the CDR3 is TGTGCCAGCAGTTTAGGGACTAGCGGGAGGTTGACAGATACGCAGTATTTT.

Here the CDR3 reads CASSRDPPGQYPYNEQFF. The CDR3 DNA follows: TGCGCCAGCAGTCGGGATCCCCCGGGACAGTACCCCTACAATGAGCAGTTCTTC. This sequence joins TRBV23-1 and TRBJ2-1; TRBD1 aligns across 7 bases. TRBV23-1 is annotated as an ORF whose role is uncertain. The CDR3 is 18 residues long. Germline trimming cut 4 bases from V and 2 bases from J; bases unmatched to any gene: 14.

This clone was observed a few times. The J gene is TRBJ2-7, the V gene TRBV7-9; 10 bases are shared with TRBD2. The V gene's germline CDR1 is SEHNR and CDR2 FQNEAQ (reference sequence). After removal of 2 bases from V and 4 bases from J, the junction contained 2 bases not matched to a gene. This CDR3 has 14 amino acids. DNA of the CDR3: TGTGCCAGCAGCTTAAGCGGGGGGGTGTACGAGCAGTACTTC. It yields the protein CASSLSGGVYEQYF.

In DNA, the CDR3 is TGTGCCAGCAGTCCGCGAGACCGGGAGACCCAGTACTTC. Protein: CASSPRDRETQYF. The chain combines TRBV27 with TRBJ2-5, with D unclear. Germline-derived CDR1 and CDR2 are MNHEY and SMNVEV (reference sequence). This CDR3 has 13 amino acids. Trimming left V 5 bases short and J 5 bases short, with 12 bases between.

The CDR3 region is CASSVAPLRETQYF. In DNA form, the CDR3 reads TGTGCCAGCAGCGTAGCCCCGCTCCGAGAGACCCAGTACTTC. The J gene is TRBJ2-5, the V gene TRBV9; unclear D gene. The germline CDR1 and CDR2 sequences are SGDLS and YYNGEE. V was trimmed by 0 bases and J by 4 bases, leaving 10 bases between them. The CDR3 is made up of 14 amino acids.

The genes are TRBV6-5 and TRBJ1-5, with D perhaps matching TRBD1 (5 bases). Trimming took 3 bases from V and 6 from J, leaving 12 bases between them. The CDR3 sequence is 14 residues long. CDR1 and CDR2 (germline): MNHEY, SVGAGI. The CDR3 is CASSYDYGGQPQHF. The CDR3 DNA sequence: TGTGCCAGCAGTTATGACTATGGGGGTCAGCCCCAGCATTTT.

The chain carries TRBV6-5 and TRBJ2-7; 9 bases fit TRBD2. The CDR3 covers 15 residues. Germline values: CDR1 MNHEY, CDR2 SVGAGI. V was pared by 3 bases and J by 6 bases, with 9 bases of the junction left unmatched. CDR3 coding DNA: TGTGCCAGCAGTTATAGCGGGGGATCCCTCCGCGAGCAGTACTTC. This gives the protein CASSYSGGSLREQYF.

This chain joins TRBV7-9 and TRBJ1-3; no definite D call. The germline V gene encodes CDR1 SEHNR and CDR2 FQNEAQ (reference sequence). This CDR3 spans 14 amino acids. V lost 6 bases and J lost 0, with 9 bases in between. The CDR3 loop reads CASSQMVSGNTIYF. The CDR3 DNA follows: TGTGCCAGCAGTCAAATGGTCTCTGGAAACACCATATATTTT.

V is TRBV6-1 and J is TRBJ1-6; 8 nucleotides agree with TRBD1. Germline CDR1 MNHNS, CDR2 SASEGT. The CDR3 is 12 amino acids. The V gene end was trimmed by 6 bases and the J gene end by 9 bases; junction bases not matched to a gene: 1. The CDR3 coding sequence is TGTGCCAGCAGCCAGGGGGCTTCACCCCTCCACTTT. Its protein is CASSQGASPLHF.

The chain is built from TRBV23-1 and TRBJ1-4, with TRBD1 matching 7 bases. TRBV23-1 is identified as an open reading frame with a role that is uncertain. The J segment lost 6 bases and the V segment lost 9 bases, leaving 13 bases of the junction unmatched. The CDR3 consists of 15 residues. DNA of the CDR3: TGCGCCAGTCCCATGAAGGGGGCTAGGGATGAAAAACTGTTTTTT. Encoded protein: CASPMKGARDEKLFF.

About this clone: This specimen includes other DNA sequences encoding the same CDR3. As DNA, the CDR3 is TGCGCCAGCAGCCAAGTTAACAGGGGGCTGGTGGAGACCCAGTACTTC. Protein sequence: CASSQVNRGLVETQYF. V usage is TRBV4-1 and J usage is TRBJ2-5; TRBD1 matches at 9 bases. The germline CDR1 and CDR2 sequences are MGHRA and YSYEKL. The CDR3 consists of 16 residues. J lost 5 bases, V lost 1 base, and 8 bases had no gene match.

To note about this clone: Other DNA sequences of this sample code for an identical CDR3. The chain links TRBV7-6 to TRBJ2-1; TRBD2 matches at 10 bases. Losses at the gene ends were 5 bases for V and 7 bases for J; bases not matched to a gene: 5. CDR3 length: 14 residues. From germline, CDR1 is SGHVS and CDR2 FNYEAQ. CDR3 sequence: CASSEREGRNEQFF. CDR3 coding DNA: TGTGCCAGCAGCGAGCGGGAGGGGCGGAATGAGCAGTTCTTC.

The chain is built from TRBV30 and TRBJ2-5; D gene ambiguous. There are 11 residues in the CDR3. V was clipped by 5 bases and J by 7 bases, with 11 bases between them. Germline-derived CDR1 and CDR2 are GTSNPN and SVGIG (reference sequence). CDR3 coding DNA: TGTGCCTGGTCCGGGCAGGCGACCCAGTACTTC. Translation: CAWSGQATQYF.

V is TRBV5-1 and J is TRBJ1-6, with D unresolved. This CDR3 is 14 amino acids long. V was cut by 0 bases and J by 4 bases, with 5 bases left in between. Germline V lookup: CDR1 SGHRS, CDR2 YFSETQ. CDR3 residues: CASSLEGYNSPLHF. CDR3 sequence (DNA): TGCGCCAGCAGCTTGGAAGGATATAATTCACCCCTCCACTTT. The full variable domain, completed using reference TRBV5-1 and TRBJ1-6, is KAGVTQTPRYLIKTRGQQVTLSCSPISGHRSVSWYQQTPGQGLQFLFEYFSETQRNKGNFPGRFSGRQFSNSRSEMNVSTLELGDSALYLCASSLEGYNSPLHFGNGTRLTVT.

The rearrangement links TRBV27 to TRBJ2-7; D not certain. CDR1 and CDR2 (germline): MNHEY, SMNVEV (reference sequence). The V gene lost 0 bases and the J gene lost 3 bases, with 6 bases spanning the gap. This CDR3 region has 13 residues. The CDR3, as DNA: TGTGCCAGCAGTTTATCGGCCCTCTACGAGCAGTACTTC. It codes for CASSLSALYEQYF.

J is TRBJ1-6 and V is TRBV7-9, with TRBD1 matching over 8 bases. V was pared by 2 bases and J by 6 bases, with 0 bases of the junction left unmatched. The CDR3 has 14 residues. Germline values: CDR1 SEHNR, CDR2 FQNEAQ (reference sequence). The CDR3 sequence: CASSLQGANSPLHF. The DNA for the CDR3 is TGTGCCAGCAGCTTACAGGGGGCTAATTCACCCCTCCACTTT. The full variable domain, its missing parts supplied by reference TRBV7-9 and TRBJ1-6, is DTGVSQNPRHKITKRGQNVTFRCDPISEHNRLYWYRQTLGQGPEFLTYFQNEAQLEKSRLLSDRFSAERPKGSFSTLEIQRTEQGDSAMYLCASSLQGANSPLHFGNGTRLTVT.

The V gene is TRBV29-1, the J gene TRBJ1-5; D unresolved. The CDR3 contains 12 residues. Germline CDR1 reads SQVTM; CDR2 reads ANQGSEA. V was cut by 4 bases and J by 0 bases, with 4 bases left in between. The CDR3 coding sequence is TGCAGCGTTGGTGATAGCAATCAGCCCCAGCATTTT. This gives the protein CSVGDSNQPQHF.